The rows below give T cell receptor beta chains drawn from one sample of a study of blood T cell repertoires in COVID-19. Data came from immunoSEQ multiplex PCR; TCRdb stores just in-frame clones and leaves some out. The data contain about 220,000 clones, 80% to 90% of them singletons. The source material was PBMCs or T cells enriched from blood (not recorded which). Every receptor here comes from a woman under 30 in a cohort exposed to, infected with or recovered from COVID-19 (not recorded which). Each CDR3 is given with its conserved first and last residue. D genes are given only for firm matches. A clone size is listed for some rows: how often the clone was seen (once, few, many), or a class if it is expanded.

clone size,D gene,V gene,J gene,CDR3 protein
NA,NA,TRBV4-1,TRBJ2-7,CASSPRNRSSYEQYF
NA,TRBD2,TRBV15,TRBJ2-5,CASRLAGEQETQYF
NA,NA,TRBV18,TRBJ2-3,CASSPPADTQYF
NA,NA,TRBV7-3,TRBJ1-1,CASSDGTGAEAFF
NA,NA,TRBV5-6,TRBJ1-2,CASSLGQPSYGYTF
NA,NA,TRBV3-1/TRBV3-2,TRBJ2-2,CASSQDWRNTGELFF
NA,NA,TRBV4-1,TRBJ1-4,CASSQEGREGEKLFF
NA,NA,TRBV10-3,TRBJ1-2,CAISELDGYTF
NA,TRBD1,TRBV7-8,TRBJ1-5,CASSFARGINQPQHF
NA,TRBD1,TRBV4-1,TRBJ1-1,CASSRTGRVAFF
NA,TRBD1,TRBV5-1,TRBJ1-2,CASSLDGTDGFYGYTF
NA,TRBD1,TRBV5-1,TRBJ1-6,CASSWGTGEDNSPLHF
once,TRBD1,TRBV6-5,TRBJ1-6,CASSLGQGALQPLHF
NA,NA,TRBV27,TRBJ2-7,CASSPGLSYEQYF
NA,TRBD1,TRBV5-1,TRBJ1-2,CASSRDRSNYGYTF
once,TRBD1,TRBV7-9,TRBJ2-6,CASSQTGAGANVLTF
NA,TRBD1,TRBV5-1,TRBJ1-2,CASSVGQADGYTF
NA,NA,TRBV18,TRBJ1-1,CASSQGQMNTEAFF
NA,NA,TRBV5-1,TRBJ2-2,CASSPEGVRTGELFF
NA,NA,TRBV7-9,TRBJ1-1,CASSPSGGRTEAFF
once,TRBD1,TRBV6-5,TRBJ1-2,CASSQTGEGGGYTF
NA,NA,TRBV7-3,TRBJ1-1,CASSWTVDTEAFF
few,NA,TRBV19,TRBJ1-2,CASSYGDSNYGYTF
NA,NA,TRBV6-5,TRBJ2-7,CASSLGFGEQYF
NA,NA,TRBV18,TRBJ2-1,CASSPARDYNEQFF
NA,NA,TRBV10-3,TRBJ2-7,CAISERGYEQYF
NA,TRBD1,TRBV7-3,TRBJ2-1,CASSKTGGDDEQFF
once,NA,TRBV9,TRBJ2-7,CASTVRPGDEQYF
NA,TRBD1,TRBV11-3,TRBJ1-1,CATRDREYTEAFF
NA,NA,TRBV2,TRBJ2-7,CASSSGLASYEQYF
NA,NA,TRBV3-1/TRBV3-2,TRBJ2-7,CASSQDGVAVSYEQYF
NA,NA,TRBV19,TRBJ1-1,CASSIGEGRGNTEAFF
NA,NA,TRBV10-3,TRBJ2-1,CAISEREVDEQFF
NA,NA,TRBV2,TRBJ2-6,CASSDEGVISGANVLTF
NA,TRBD1,TRBV28,TRBJ1-2,CAITSDRAGYTF
NA,TRBD1,TRBV29-1,TRBJ1-1,CSASGTGEATGAFF
NA,NA,TRBV21-1,TRBJ1-3,CASSKDSLGISGNTIYF
once,NA,TRBV25-1,TRBJ2-7,CASSELDSSYEQYF
NA,NA,TRBV12-3/TRBV12-4,TRBJ2-1,CASSPRGNDEQFF
NA,TRBD1,TRBV7-2,TRBJ1-2,CASSADRGDYGYTF
NA,TRBD1,TRBV30,TRBJ1-5,CACTGGNNQPQHF
NA,TRBD1,TRBV28,TRBJ1-2,CASSLLQTGNGYTF
NA,TRBD1,TRBV10-3,TRBJ2-7,CAISLSAGGSYEQYF
NA,NA,TRBV19,TRBJ2-1,CASQGSYNEQFF
NA,NA,TRBV5-1,TRBJ1-6,CASSLGQGVGSPLHF
NA,TRBD2,TRBV9,TRBJ2-5,CASSEAPASGQETQYF
NA,TRBD1,TRBV19,TRBJ1-2,CASRQGLSYGYTF
NA,TRBD2,TRBV7-2,TRBJ2-7,CASSQTSGRFYEQYF
few,TRBD1,TRBV28,TRBJ2-1,CASSVGPGGKNEQFF
once,NA,TRBV18,TRBJ1-5,CASSPGRGSNQPQHF